This TCR beta chain was sequenced during a study of blood T cell repertoires in COVID-19. In the study overall: The origin of the acute and convalescent COVID-19 samples was the United States, Italy and Spain.

Authors' processing steps: Nucleated cell number was recorded as an estimate derived from reference gene primer amplification. Generated by immunoSEQ multiplex PCR, the TCRdb table keeps only in-frame clones and is missing some. From that table come the V and J calls and clone size; the DNA was used to work out D and trimming. This table holds 250,000 to 300,000 clones, around 88% found once. The CDR3 runs to 17 residues. V lost 4 bases and J lost 5; bases outside the gene matches: 15. Germline values: CDR1 SGHRS, CDR2 YFSETQ. The receptor was isolated from a woman between 65 and 79 years old with COVID-19, enrolled during active disease. The chain combines TRBV5-1 with TRBJ1-2; 9 bases line up with TRBD1. Input material: peripheral blood. In DNA, the CDR3 is TGCGCCAGCAGCCCCCGCCCGACAGGGGGTGATATTTATGGCTACACCTTC. Its protein is CASSPRPTGGDIYGYTF.